The source of this T cell receptor beta chain is a study of T cell repertoires in cytomegalovirus infection. Overall study findings and caveats: HLA-C-restricted CMV-specific TCR beta clonotypes were dominant in the ex vivo response.

Germline trimming cut 4 bases from V and 0 bases from J; bases unmatched to any gene: 5. This CDR3 is 15 amino acids long. The germline V gene has CDR1 SGHTS and CDR2 YDEGEE. TCRdb independently ran MiXCR on the reads; one entry per CDR3 protein. The data show 90,000 to 110,000 distinct CDR3 sequences, with about 28% seen just once and about 81% held by the top ten. Concerning this clonotype itself: Its antigen is unknown.

The chain has TRBV5-8 and TRBJ2-3; 7 bases are a match to TRBD1. The source of this sequence is a human donor in good health (CMV status not recorded). Some clones in this sample may be carry-over from other donors' samples. The specimen comprised CD8+ T cells from cultured PBMCs, sampled from culture after CMV antigen stimulation. The DNA for the CDR3 is TGTGCCAGCAGCCGGGACAGCTCTAGCACAGATACGCAGTATTTT. This sequence encodes CASSRDSSSTDTQYF.